Presented here are 10 T cell receptor beta chains from one specimen sequenced in a study of T-cell memory formation after mild COVID-19. Each CDR3 protein is one row after TCRdb ran MiXCR on the 5' RACE reads. Of a few hundred thousand distinct CDR3 sequences in the sample, about 13% are singletons; the top ten hold around 23%. Sequencing used PBMCs or a T cell subset sorted from them (not recorded which). Receptors originate from a man younger than 30 who had mild COVID-19 (a few samples of this study predate the infection). Cell type and time point are not known.

Many counts were recorded for this clonotype. V gene TRBV29-1 combines with J gene TRBJ2-2, with D perhaps being TRBD1 or TRBD2 (5 bases each). Trimming took 6 bases from V and 0 from J, leaving 11 bases between them. The V gene's germline CDR1 is SQVTM and CDR2 ANQGSEA. This CDR3 contains 14 residues. Here the CDR3 reads CSVTWDANTGELFF. The DNA for the CDR3 is TGCAGCGTCACGTGGGACGCGAACACCGGGGAGCTGTTTTTT.

The V call is TRBV7-2, the J call TRBJ2-3, with a tentative D call TRBD1 (6 bases). Germline values: CDR1 SGHTA, CDR2 FQGNSA. The CDR3 extends over 12 amino acids. V was cut by 4 bases and J by 8 bases, with 10 bases left in between. CDR3 nucleotide sequence: TGTGCCAGCAGCTCAGGGGTTGTTACGCAGTATTTT. This sequence encodes CASSSGVVTQYF.

At least ten counts were recorded for this clonotype. The gene calls are TRBV4-1 and TRBJ2-7, with D possibly TRBD1 on 5 matching bases. V lost 1 base and J lost 0, with 13 bases in between. Germline CDR1 is MGHRA and CDR2 is YSYEKL. The CDR3 consists of 16 residues. The CDR3: CASSQAGQGSSYEQYF. The CDR3 DNA is TGCGCCAGCAGCCAAGCCGGGCAGGGTAGCTCCTACGAGCAGTACTTC.

This clonotype occurred a few times. This chain joins TRBV12-3 or TRBV12-4 and TRBJ2-3; D not certain. The CDR3 length is 14 residues. The V gene lost 7 bases and the J gene lost 2 bases, with 13 bases spanning the gap. The CDR3 nucleotides read TGTGCCAGCACCCCCGGGCCCCTCACAGATACGCAGTATTTT. Its protein is CASTPGPLTDTQYF.

This clonotype has ten or more counts. The chain joins TRBV12-3 or TRBV12-4 to TRBJ2-7; D is possibly TRBD1 or TRBD2 (6 bases each). The V gene lost 2 bases and the J gene lost 2 bases, with 7 bases spanning the gap. The CDR3 loop spans 13 amino acids. The CDR3 DNA reads TGTGCCAGCAGTTTAAGGGGGGCCTACGAGCAGTACGTC. This translates into CASSLRGAYEQYV.

This clonotype was observed a handful of times. This sequence joins TRBV20-1 and TRBJ2-1, with D possibly matching TRBD2 (5 bases). The V end was cut by 6 bases, the J end by 7 bases, with 16 bases between. Germline V gene sequence: CDR1 DFQATT, CDR2 SNEGSKA (reference sequence). CDR3 length: 13 amino acids. The CDR3 sequence is CSATEAGRNEQFF. CDR3 bases: TGCAGTGCAACGGAGGCAGGCAGGAATGAGCAGTTCTTC.

This clonotype was seen a handful of times. The chain couples TRBV20-1 to TRBJ2-3; 7 positions match TRBD1. This CDR3 contains 14 residues. The V gene end was trimmed by 5 bases and the J gene end by 2 bases; junction bases not matched to a gene: 7. Looked up from germline, CDR1 is DFQATT and CDR2 is SNEGSKA (reference sequence). The CDR3 reads CSAVRDSDTDTQYF. The CDR3, as DNA: TGCAGTGCTGTCCGGGACAGCGACACAGATACGCAGTATTTT.

This clonotype was counted only a few times. CDR3 nucleotide sequence: TGTGCCATCAGTGAGCAACGGGCAGAAGCTAACTATGGCTACACCTTC. Amino acid sequence: CAISEQRAEANYGYTF. The V and J genes are TRBV10-3 and TRBJ1-2; D gene uncertain. This CDR3 is built from 16 residues. Germline CDR1 ENHRY, CDR2 SYGVKD. Trimming took 2 bases from V and 0 from J, leaving 13 bases between them.

This rearrangement joins TRBV7-9 to TRBJ1-4; tentative D call: TRBD1 (5 bases). CDR1 SEHNR and CDR2 FQNEAQ come from the germline V gene (reference sequence). This CDR3 comprises 15 residues. The germline V and J ends were trimmed by 2 bases and 5 bases, with 12 bases remaining between them. In DNA, the CDR3 is TGTGCCAGCAGCTTAAACGGGGGAAGAAATGAAAAACTGTTTTTT. Translating gives CASSLNGGRNEKLFF.

This clonotype was seen only a few times. V is TRBV6-5 and J is TRBJ2-3; D unclear. This CDR3 comprises 14 residues. The V end was cut by 3 bases, the J end by 0 bases, with 7 bases between. Germline V CDR1 and CDR2: MNHEY, SVGAGI. The DNA for the CDR3 is TGTGCCAGCAGTTATATGGAGAGCACAGATACGCAGTATTTT. This encodes CASSYMESTDTQYF.